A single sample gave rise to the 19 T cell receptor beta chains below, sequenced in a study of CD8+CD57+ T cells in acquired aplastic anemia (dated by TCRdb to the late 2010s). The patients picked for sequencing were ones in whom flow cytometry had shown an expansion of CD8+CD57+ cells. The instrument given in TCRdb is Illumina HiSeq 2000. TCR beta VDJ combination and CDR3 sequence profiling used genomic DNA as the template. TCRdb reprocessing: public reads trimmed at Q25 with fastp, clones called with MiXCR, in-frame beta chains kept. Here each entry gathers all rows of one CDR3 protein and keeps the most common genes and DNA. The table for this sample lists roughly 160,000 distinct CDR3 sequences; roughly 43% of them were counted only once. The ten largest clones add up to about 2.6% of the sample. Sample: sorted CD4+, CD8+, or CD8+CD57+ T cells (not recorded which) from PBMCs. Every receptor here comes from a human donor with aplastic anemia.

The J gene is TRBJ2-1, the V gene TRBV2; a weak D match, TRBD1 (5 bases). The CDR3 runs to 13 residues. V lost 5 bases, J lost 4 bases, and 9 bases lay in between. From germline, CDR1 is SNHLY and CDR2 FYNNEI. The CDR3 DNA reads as TGTGCCAGCAGTTTTAGACAGTACAATGAGCAGTTCTTC. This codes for CASSFRQYNEQFF.

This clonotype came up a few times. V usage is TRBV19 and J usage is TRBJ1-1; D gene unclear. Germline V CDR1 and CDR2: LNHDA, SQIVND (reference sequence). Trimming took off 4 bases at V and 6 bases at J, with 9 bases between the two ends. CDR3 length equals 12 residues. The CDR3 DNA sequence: TGTGCCAGTAGTACTCAGGTGGCTGAAGCTTTCTTT. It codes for CASSTQVAEAFF.

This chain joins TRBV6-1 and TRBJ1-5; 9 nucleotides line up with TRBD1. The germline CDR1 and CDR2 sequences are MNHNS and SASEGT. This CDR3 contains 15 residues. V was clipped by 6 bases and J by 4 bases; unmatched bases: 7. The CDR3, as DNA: TGTGCCAGCAGCCTAACAGGGGGCCTAAATCAGCCCCAGCATTTT. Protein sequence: CASSLTGGLNQPQHF.

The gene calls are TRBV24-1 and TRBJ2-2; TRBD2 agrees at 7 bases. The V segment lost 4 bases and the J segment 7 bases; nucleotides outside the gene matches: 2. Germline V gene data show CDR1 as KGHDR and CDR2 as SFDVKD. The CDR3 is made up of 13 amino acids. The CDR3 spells CATSDRTSGELFF. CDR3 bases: TGTGCCACCAGTGACCGGACTAGCGGGGAGCTGTTTTTT.

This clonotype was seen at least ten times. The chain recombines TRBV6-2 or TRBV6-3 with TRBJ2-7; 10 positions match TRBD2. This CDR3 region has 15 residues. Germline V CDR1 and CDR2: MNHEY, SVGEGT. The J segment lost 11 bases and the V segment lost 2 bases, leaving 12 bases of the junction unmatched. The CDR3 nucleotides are TGTGCCAGCAGTTACAGCGGGTCTAGCGGGGGCCTAAAGTACTTC. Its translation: CASSYSGSSGGLKYF.

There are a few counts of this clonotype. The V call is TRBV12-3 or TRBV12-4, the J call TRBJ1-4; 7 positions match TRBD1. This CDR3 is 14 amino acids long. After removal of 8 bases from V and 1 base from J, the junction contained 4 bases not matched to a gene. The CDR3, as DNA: TGTGCCAGCGGTCAGGGGGGAACTAATGAAAAACTGTTTTTT. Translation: CASGQGGTNEKLFF.

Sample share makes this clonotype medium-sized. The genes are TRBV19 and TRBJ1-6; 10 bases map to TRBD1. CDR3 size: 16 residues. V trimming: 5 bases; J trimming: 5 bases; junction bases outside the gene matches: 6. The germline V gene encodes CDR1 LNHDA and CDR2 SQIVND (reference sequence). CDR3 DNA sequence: TGTGCCAGTAGTCCGACGACAGGGGGCAATAATTCACCCCTCCACTTT. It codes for CASSPTTGGNNSPLHF.

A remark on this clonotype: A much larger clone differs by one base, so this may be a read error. The DNA for the CDR3 is TGCGCCAGCAGCTTGGCCGAGTTCTACAATGAGCGGTTCTTC. It specifies CASSLAEFYNERFF. V is TRBV5-1 and J is TRBJ2-1, with D unresolved. This CDR3 has 14 amino acids. Per germline, CDR1 SGHRS and CDR2 YFSETQ.

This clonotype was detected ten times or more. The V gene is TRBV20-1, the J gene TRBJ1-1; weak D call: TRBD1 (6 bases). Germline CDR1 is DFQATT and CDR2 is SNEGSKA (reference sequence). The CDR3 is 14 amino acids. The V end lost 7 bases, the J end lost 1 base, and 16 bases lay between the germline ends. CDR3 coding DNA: TGCAGTGTCGAGGGGGGAGGCAGGAACACTGAAGCTTTCTTT. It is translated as CSVEGGGRNTEAFF.

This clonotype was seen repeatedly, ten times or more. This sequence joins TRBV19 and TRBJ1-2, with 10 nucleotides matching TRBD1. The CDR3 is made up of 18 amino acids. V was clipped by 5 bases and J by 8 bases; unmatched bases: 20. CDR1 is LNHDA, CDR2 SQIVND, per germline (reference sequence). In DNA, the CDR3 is TGTGCCAGTAGTCCCACTTTGCCGACAGGGGGCCAGCGCGAAGGCTACACCTTC. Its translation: CASSPTLPTGGQREGYTF.

CDR3 sequence: CATSDPPSGGRDTQYF. The CDR3 region has the DNA TGTGCCACCAGTGACCCTCCTAGCGGAGGGCGGGATACGCAGTATTTT. The V call is TRBV24-1, the J call TRBJ2-3; 7 nucleotides align to TRBD2. Germline assignment: CDR1 KGHDR and CDR2 SFDVKD. The V gene end was trimmed by 4 bases and the J gene end by 6 bases; junction bases not matched to a gene: 12. The CDR3 extends over 16 amino acids.

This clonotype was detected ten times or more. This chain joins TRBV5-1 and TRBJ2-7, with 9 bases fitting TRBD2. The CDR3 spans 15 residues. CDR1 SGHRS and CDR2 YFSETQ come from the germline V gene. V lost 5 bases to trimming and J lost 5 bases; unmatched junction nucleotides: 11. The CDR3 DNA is TGCGCCAGCAGGCCTCTCGGACTAGCGTTCGACGAGCAGTACTTC. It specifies CASRPLGLAFDEQYF.

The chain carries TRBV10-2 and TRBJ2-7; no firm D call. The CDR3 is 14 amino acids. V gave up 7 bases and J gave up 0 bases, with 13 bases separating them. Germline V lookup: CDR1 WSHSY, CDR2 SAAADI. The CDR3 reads CASTGRRISYEQYF. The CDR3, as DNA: TGCGCCAGCACCGGACGGCGGATCTCCTACGAGCAGTACTTC.

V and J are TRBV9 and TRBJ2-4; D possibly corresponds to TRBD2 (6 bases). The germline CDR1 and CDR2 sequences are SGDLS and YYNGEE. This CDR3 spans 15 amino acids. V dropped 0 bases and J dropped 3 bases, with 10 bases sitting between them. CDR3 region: CASSVAVGGKNIQYF. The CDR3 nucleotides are TGTGCCAGCAGCGTAGCTGTGGGGGGCAAAAACATTCAGTACTTC.

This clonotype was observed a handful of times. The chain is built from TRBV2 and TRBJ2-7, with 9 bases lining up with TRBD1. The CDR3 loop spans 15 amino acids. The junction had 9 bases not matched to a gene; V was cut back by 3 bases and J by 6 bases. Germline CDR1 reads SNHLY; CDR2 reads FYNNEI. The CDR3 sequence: CASSDPGQGGSEQYF. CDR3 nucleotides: TGTGCCAGCAGTGACCCGGGACAGGGAGGGAGCGAGCAGTACTTC.

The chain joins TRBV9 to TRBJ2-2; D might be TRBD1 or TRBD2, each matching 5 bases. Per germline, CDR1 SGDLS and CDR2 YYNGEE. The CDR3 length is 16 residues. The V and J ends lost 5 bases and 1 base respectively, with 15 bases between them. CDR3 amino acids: CASSSWGTENTGELFF. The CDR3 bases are TGTGCCAGCAGTAGTTGGGGGACGGAGAACACCGGGGAGCTGTTTTTT.

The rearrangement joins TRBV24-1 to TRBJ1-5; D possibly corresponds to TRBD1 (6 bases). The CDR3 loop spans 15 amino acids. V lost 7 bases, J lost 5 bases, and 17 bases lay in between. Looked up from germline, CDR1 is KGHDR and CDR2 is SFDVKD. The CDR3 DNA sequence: TGTGCCACCAGCGTTTCGGACAGCATCGATCAGCCCCAGCATTTT. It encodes CATSVSDSIDQPQHF.

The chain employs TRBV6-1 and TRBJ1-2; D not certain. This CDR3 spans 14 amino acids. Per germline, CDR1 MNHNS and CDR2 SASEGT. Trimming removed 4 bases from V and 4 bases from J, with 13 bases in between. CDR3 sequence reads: CASSGPATPYGYTF. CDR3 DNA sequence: TGTGCCAGCAGTGGCCCAGCCACGCCCTATGGCTACACCTTC.

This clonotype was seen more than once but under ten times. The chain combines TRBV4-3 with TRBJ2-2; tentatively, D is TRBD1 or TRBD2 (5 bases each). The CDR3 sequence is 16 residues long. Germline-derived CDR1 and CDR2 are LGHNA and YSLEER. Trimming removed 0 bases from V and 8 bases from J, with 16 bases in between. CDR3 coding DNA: TGCGCCAGCAGCCAAGAGGCGCAGGGCCGGGGTGGGGAGCTGTTTTTT. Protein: CASSQEAQGRGGELFF.